This T cell receptor (beta chain) was captured in a study of control samples from healthy donors and cancer patients. Profiling relied on immunoSEQ multiplex PCR, and the TCRdb table lists in-frame clones only, not all of them. The top ten clones hold 8.5% of a sample with 150,000 to 200,000 clones, approximately 94% of them seen once. The CDR3 length is 15 residues. The V and J ends lost 1 base and 2 bases, in that order; junction bases with no gene match: 4. Germline CDR1 and CDR2: SGHTA and FQGNSA. This TCR was sampled from a woman aged 40 to 55 in good health. The V gene is TRBV7-2, the J gene TRBJ1-1; 7 nucleotides agree with TRBD1. The specimen sequenced was blood. The DNA for the CDR3 is TGTGCCAGCAGCTTAGGCGGGACAGAAAACACTGAAGCTTTCTTT. Protein sequence: CASSLGGTENTEAFF.